This T cell receptor beta chain is drawn from a study of glioma-infiltrating T cells. The iRepertoire nested amplicon-rescue multiplex PCR amplified TCR alpha and beta CDR3s from RNA. TCRdb recomputed calls from the multiplex PCR reads with MiXCR, one row per CDR3 protein. The data show over 80,000 distinct CDR3 sequences, with approximately 40% seen just once and around two fifths held by the top ten. The germline gives CDR1 SGHRS, CDR2 YFSETQ. Trimming pared 4 bases from V and 2 bases from J, leaving 10 bases between. This CDR3 has 15 amino acids. This rearrangement joins TRBV5-1 to TRBJ2-6; tentatively, D is TRBD1 (5 bases). This TCR was recovered from a human donor with low-grade glioma or glioblastoma, undergoing nonglioma brain surgery, or in good health (not recorded which). Sequencing was carried out using glioma tissue, nonneoplastic brain tissue, or PBMCs (not recorded which). CDR3 sequence: CASSPQEAGANVLTF. CDR3 nucleotides: TGCGCCAGCAGCCCACAGGAAGCTGGGGCCAACGTCCTGACTTTC.